The rows below give T cell receptor beta chains drawn from one sample of a study of PD-1 blockade in classical Hodgkin lymphoma. The assay was immunoSEQ multiplex PCR, and TCRdb's table has in-frame clones only and misses some. The repertoire holds 30,000 to 45,000 clones, with around 90% as singletons. Sequencing used peripheral blood mononuclear cells (PBMCs), obtained before the second cycle of nivolumab. The receptors here all came from a human donor with classical Hodgkin lymphoma. The CDR3 runs from the conserved cysteine through the conserved F or W. Fields, in order: CDR3 protein, CDR3 DNA, D gene, J gene, V gene, clone size. D genes are given only for firm matches. Clone size is shown for a subset of rows, as once, few, many or a class of expanded clone.

cdr3_aa: CASSNWTPTNEKLFF; cdr3_nt: TGTGCCAGCAGCAACTGGACACCAACTAATGAAAAACTGTTTTTT; d_call: NA; j_call: TRBJ1-4; v_call: TRBV6-6; clone_size: NA
cdr3_aa: CASSREAGDEGTQYF; cdr3_nt: TGCGCCAGCAGTAGAGAAGCGGGAGACGAGGGTACGCAGTATTTT; d_call: TRBD2; j_call: TRBJ2-3; v_call: TRBV10-2; clone_size: NA
cdr3_aa: CASGSDPYEQYF; cdr3_nt: TGTGCCAGCGGAAGTGATCCCTACGAGCAGTACTTC; d_call: NA; j_call: TRBJ2-7; v_call: TRBV6-6; clone_size: once
cdr3_aa: CGSQGFSYEQYF; cdr3_nt: TGTGGAAGCCAGGGGTTCTCCTACGAGCAGTACTTC; d_call: NA; j_call: TRBJ2-7; v_call: TRBV25-1; clone_size: once
cdr3_aa: CASSLVGENEAFF; cdr3_nt: TGTGCCAGCAGCTTAGTGGGGGAAAACGAAGCTTTCTTT; d_call: NA; j_call: TRBJ1-1; v_call: TRBV13; clone_size: once
cdr3_aa: CASRGSSYGYTF; cdr3_nt: TGTGCCAGCAGGGGCTCTTCCTATGGCTACACCTTC; d_call: NA; j_call: TRBJ1-2; v_call: TRBV6-5; clone_size: NA
cdr3_aa: CASRVAGEFTGELFF; cdr3_nt: TGCGCCAGCAGGGTGGCAGGGGAATTCACCGGGGAGCTGTTTTTT; d_call: NA; j_call: TRBJ2-2; v_call: TRBV5-1; clone_size: few
cdr3_aa: CASSQVFDEQFF; cdr3_nt: TGCGCCAGCAGCCAGGTGTTCGATGAGCAGTTCTTC; d_call: NA; j_call: TRBJ2-1; v_call: TRBV4-1; clone_size: NA
cdr3_aa: CASSLTRDTEAFF; cdr3_nt: TGTGCCAGTAGTCTGACCCGGGACACTGAAGCTTTCTTT; d_call: NA; j_call: TRBJ1-1; v_call: TRBV19; clone_size: once
cdr3_aa: CASGTRGWSTDTQYF; cdr3_nt: TGTGCTAGTGGCACCAGGGGATGGAGCACAGATACGCAGTATTTT; d_call: NA; j_call: TRBJ2-3; v_call: TRBV12-5; clone_size: NA
cdr3_aa: CASSPPNGWVHEQYF; cdr3_nt: TGTGCCAGCAGTCCTCCCAATGGGTGGGTCCACGAGCAGTACTTC; d_call: NA; j_call: TRBJ2-7; v_call: TRBV28; clone_size: NA
cdr3_aa: CASSAATAPGGELFF; cdr3_nt: TGTGCCAGCAGTGCGGCAACCGCTCCGGGCGGGGAGCTGTTTTTT; d_call: NA; j_call: TRBJ2-2; v_call: TRBV25-1; clone_size: NA
cdr3_aa: CASSLIGVGTEAFF; cdr3_nt: TGCGCCAGCAGCTTAATAGGTGTGGGCACTGAAGCTTTCTTT; d_call: NA; j_call: TRBJ1-1; v_call: TRBV5-1; clone_size: NA
cdr3_aa: CASSLGVRGDEQYF; cdr3_nt: TGTGCCAGCAGCTTGGGTGTCCGGGGGGACGAGCAGTACTTC; d_call: TRBD2; j_call: TRBJ2-7; v_call: TRBV7-6; clone_size: NA
cdr3_aa: CASSAWLIGLETQYF; cdr3_nt: TGTGCCAGCTCAGCCTGGCTAATTGGGTTGGAGACCCAGTACTTC; d_call: NA; j_call: TRBJ2-5; v_call: TRBV11-2; clone_size: NA
cdr3_aa: CASSNQGASREGVFNTQYF; cdr3_nt: TGTGCCAGTAGTAACCAGGGGGCGTCGCGGGAGGGGGTTTTTAATACGCAGTATTTT; d_call: NA; j_call: TRBJ2-3; v_call: TRBV19; clone_size: once
cdr3_aa: CASLLPGEAGTQYF; cdr3_nt: TGTGCCAGCCTGCTCCCAGGGGAGGCAGGGACCCAGTACTTC; d_call: NA; j_call: TRBJ2-5; v_call: TRBV6-1; clone_size: once
cdr3_aa: CASSPAVLGLAGIYEQYF; cdr3_nt: TGTGCCAGCAGCCCTGCCGTTCTGGGACTAGCGGGAATATACGAGCAGTACTTC; d_call: TRBD2; j_call: TRBJ2-7; v_call: TRBV11-1; clone_size: NA
cdr3_aa: CASSISGTGTDTQYF; cdr3_nt: TGTGCCAGTAGTATTTCCGGGACAGGCACAGATACGCAGTATTTT; d_call: TRBD1; j_call: TRBJ2-3; v_call: TRBV19; clone_size: NA
cdr3_aa: CASSFPGQGTDTQYF; cdr3_nt: TGTGCCAGCAGCTTTCCGGGACAGGGCACAGATACGCAGTATTTT; d_call: TRBD1; j_call: TRBJ2-3; v_call: TRBV5-6; clone_size: NA
cdr3_aa: CAWARGASGEQFF; cdr3_nt: TGTGCCTGGGCCCGCGGGGCTAGCGGAGAGCAGTTCTTC; d_call: TRBD2; j_call: TRBJ2-1; v_call: TRBV30; clone_size: once
cdr3_aa: CASRTNIEQYF; cdr3_nt: TGTGCCAGCAGGACCAATATCGAGCAGTACTTC; d_call: NA; j_call: TRBJ2-7; v_call: TRBV25-1; clone_size: NA
cdr3_aa: CASSESEESGTQYF; cdr3_nt: TGCGCCAGCAGTGAGTCGGAGGAGTCAGGTACGCAGTATTTT; d_call: NA; j_call: TRBJ2-3; v_call: TRBV10-1; clone_size: NA
cdr3_aa: CASSLEGSRNTGELFF; cdr3_nt: TGTGCCAGCAGCTTGGAGGGGTCGAGGAACACCGGGGAGCTGTTTTTT; d_call: NA; j_call: TRBJ2-2; v_call: TRBV5-8; clone_size: once
cdr3_aa: CASSPPAYLAPDELYF; cdr3_nt: TGTGCCAGCTCACCACCCGCTTATTTGGCCCCCGACGAGCTGTACTTC; d_call: NA; j_call: TRBJ2-7; v_call: TRBV18; clone_size: NA
cdr3_aa: CASTTTQGRASPLHF; cdr3_nt: TGTGCCAGCACCACAACCCAGGGAAGGGCTTCACCCCTCCACTTT; d_call: NA; j_call: TRBJ1-6; v_call: TRBV6-5; clone_size: NA
cdr3_aa: CASSWNGYRETQYF; cdr3_nt: TGTGCCAGCAGTTGGAACGGGTATCGAGAGACCCAGTACTTC; d_call: NA; j_call: TRBJ2-5; v_call: TRBV6-6; clone_size: NA
cdr3_aa: CASSQIGQGVSNQPQHF; cdr3_nt: TGCGCCAGCAGCCAAATTGGCCAGGGAGTTAGCAATCAGCCCCAGCATTTT; d_call: NA; j_call: TRBJ1-5; v_call: TRBV4-1; clone_size: NA
cdr3_aa: CASSLGPRTLLAYEQYF; cdr3_nt: TGTGCCAGCAGCTTAGGCCCCAGGACCCTACTTGCCTACGAGCAGTACTTC; d_call: NA; j_call: TRBJ2-7; v_call: TRBV7-6; clone_size: NA
cdr3_aa: CASSLPSGNYEQYF; cdr3_nt: TGTGCCAGCAGCTTGCCTAGCGGGAACTACGAGCAGTACTTC; d_call: TRBD2; j_call: TRBJ2-7; v_call: TRBV5-6; clone_size: once
cdr3_aa: CASSYTDRGTEAFF; cdr3_nt: TGTGCCAGCAGTTATACCGACAGGGGCACTGAAGCTTTCTTT; d_call: TRBD1; j_call: TRBJ1-1; v_call: TRBV6-5; clone_size: NA
cdr3_aa: CASRLTLGTDTQYF; cdr3_nt: TGCGCCAGCAGGCTGACACTTGGCACAGATACGCAGTATTTT; d_call: NA; j_call: TRBJ2-3; v_call: TRBV5-1; clone_size: NA
cdr3_aa: CASSSRSGLGTDTQYF; cdr3_nt: TGTGCCAGCAGTTCCCGTAGCGGACTCGGCACAGATACGCAGTATTTT; d_call: NA; j_call: TRBJ2-3; v_call: TRBV13; clone_size: NA
cdr3_aa: CASSLGKGAGRRWSETQYF; cdr3_nt: TGTGCCAGCAGCTTGGGGAAAGGGGCAGGCCGGCGGTGGAGTGAGACCCAGTACTTC; d_call: NA; j_call: TRBJ2-5; v_call: TRBV7-9; clone_size: NA
cdr3_aa: CASIQGGGLNTGELFF; cdr3_nt: TGTGCCAGTATTCAAGGGGGCGGGTTGAACACCGGGGAGCTGTTTTTT; d_call: TRBD1; j_call: TRBJ2-2; v_call: TRBV19; clone_size: NA
cdr3_aa: CATQASGGYTF; cdr3_nt: TGTGCCACCCAGGCTTCTGGGGGCTACACCTTC; d_call: NA; j_call: TRBJ1-2; v_call: TRBV6-6; clone_size: NA
cdr3_aa: CATEDSVETQYF; cdr3_nt: TGTGCCACCGAGGACAGCGTAGAGACCCAGTACTTC; d_call: NA; j_call: TRBJ2-5; v_call: TRBV18; clone_size: NA
cdr3_aa: CASSLAGTYEQYF; cdr3_nt: TGTGCCAGCAGCTTAGCCGGGACCTACGAGCAGTACTTC; d_call: NA; j_call: TRBJ2-7; v_call: TRBV7-3; clone_size: NA
cdr3_aa: CASSLIGGQAYEQYF; cdr3_nt: TGTGCCAGCAGCTTAATTGGCGGACAAGCCTACGAGCAGTACTTC; d_call: NA; j_call: TRBJ2-7; v_call: TRBV7-3; clone_size: NA
cdr3_aa: CASSVHPNTEAFF; cdr3_nt: TGTGCCAGCAGCGTCCACCCGAACACTGAAGCTTTCTTT; d_call: NA; j_call: TRBJ1-1; v_call: TRBV9; clone_size: NA
cdr3_aa: CASSLATGNGYTF; cdr3_nt: TGTGCCAGCAGCTTAGCCACAGGTAATGGCTACACCTTC; d_call: NA; j_call: TRBJ1-2; v_call: TRBV7-9; clone_size: few
cdr3_aa: CASSQSIRQGVNEKLFF; cdr3_nt: TGCGCCAGCAGTCAATCGATTCGGCAGGGGGTCAATGAAAAACTGTTTTTT; d_call: TRBD1; j_call: TRBJ1-4; v_call: TRBV23-1; clone_size: NA
cdr3_aa: CAIGYDTDTQYF; cdr3_nt: TGTGCCATCGGCTACGACACAGATACGCAGTATTTT; d_call: NA; j_call: TRBJ2-3; v_call: TRBV10-3; clone_size: NA
cdr3_aa: CASRPLTGEDGYTF; cdr3_nt: TGTGCCAGCAGACCCCTTACAGGGGAGGATGGCTACACCTTC; d_call: TRBD1; j_call: TRBJ1-2; v_call: TRBV27; clone_size: NA
cdr3_aa: CASSLLGDNEQFF; cdr3_nt: TGTGCCAGCAGCTTATTGGGGGACAATGAGCAGTTCTTC; d_call: NA; j_call: TRBJ2-1; v_call: TRBV7-3; clone_size: NA